This passage covers 20 T cell receptor beta chains from one sample sequenced in a study of tumor-infiltrating lymphocytes in primary liver carcinoma. TCR beta cDNA was reverse-transcribed from about 500 ng of total RNA. The reaction used a constant-region primer and ProtoScript II reverse transcriptase. The TCR beta library was amplified through three nested multiplex PCR rounds in a modified ARM-PCR procedure. Each of the first two PCR rounds ran about 9 cycles with TRBV1-TRBV30 forward and C-beta reverse primers. Via MiXCR, TCRdb re-called the multiplex PCR reads, giving one row per CDR3 protein. The table has about 210,000 distinct CDR3 sequences, around 85% seen once. Unsorted bulk tissue (about 20-32 mg) underwent RNA and DNA co-extraction. The specimen was tumor tissue from primary liver carcinoma. The origin of the receptors is a middle-aged man with primary liver carcinoma and hepatitis B virus infection.

The V gene is TRBV11-1, the J gene TRBJ2-1; D remains ambiguous. The CDR3 extends over 13 amino acids. Germline CDR1 reads SGHAT; CDR2 reads FQDESV (reference sequence). The CDR3 loop reads CVISPGGPNEQFF. Written as DNA, the CDR3 is TGTGTCATCAGCCCTGGTGGTCCGAACGAGCAGTTCTTC.

About this clonotype: Mismatch with germline at one junction end may stem from a read error. This chain connects TRBV4-2 to TRBJ2-7, with 7 bases matching TRBD1. The CDR3 length is 14 residues. Germline V lookup: CDR1 LGHNA, CDR2 YNFKEQ. Written as DNA, the CDR3 is TGTGCCAGCAGCCAATCAACAGGGGCCTACGAGCAGTATTTC. It is translated as CASSQSTGAYEQYF.

The chain links TRBV11-3 to TRBJ1-1; no definite D call. Trimming took 2 bases from V and 0 from J, leaving 7 bases between them. Germline V gives CDR1 SGHNT, CDR2 YENEEA. This CDR3 is built from 14 residues. In DNA form, the CDR3 reads TGTGCCAGCAGCTTATCTCGTATGAACACTGAAGCTTTCTTT. The encoded protein is CASSLSRMNTEAFF.

With regard to this clonotype: One end of the junction fails to match germline, which may point to a read error. The V gene is TRBV11-1, the J gene TRBJ2-4; 10 nucleotides align to TRBD2. This CDR3 contains 17 residues. CDR1 SGHAT and CDR2 FQDESV come from the germline V gene (reference sequence). Here the CDR3 DNA reads TGTGCCAGCAGATTTCCCGCAACTAGCGGGACCAAAAACATTCAATACTTC. Its translation is CASRFPATSGTKNIQYF. Together with reference TRBV11-1 and TRBJ2-4, the CDR3 gives the full variable domain: EAEVAQSPRYKITEKSQAVAFWCDPISGHATLYWYRQILGQGPELLVQFQDESVVDDSQLPKDRFSAERLKGVDSTLKIQPAELGDSAMYLCASRFPATSGTKNIQYFGAGTRLSVL.

The rearrangement uses TRBV6-5 and TRBJ1-2; D ambiguous. This CDR3 contains 12 residues. CDR1 and CDR2 (germline): MNHEY, SVGAGI. CDR3 sequence (DNA): TGTGATACCCTAGACCTTGCCGCAATGCACACCTTC. Translating it yields CDTLDLAAMHTF.

Concerning this clonotype: This likely comes from a read error, as the CDR3 has no conserved phenylalanine or tryptophan at its end. The chain joins TRBV29-1 to TRBJ2-7, with a weak D call TRBD1 (5 bases). Germline V gives CDR1 SQVTM, CDR2 ANQGSEA. The CDR3 has 15 residues. With 8 bases removed from V and 4 bases from J, the gap between germline ends came to 24 bases. CDR3 DNA sequence: TGCAGCATACGCCCTTCCAGGGTCAAGTTGTACGAGCAGTACTTA. Protein product: CSIRPSRVKLYEQYL.

Concerning this clonotype itself: The germline gene is not matched at one end of the junction; a read error may be the cause. The chain employs TRBV29-1 and TRBJ2-5, with 7 bases matching TRBD1. CDR3 length: 14 residues. CDR1 and CDR2 (germline): SQVTM, ANQGSEA. The CDR3 is CSVEGSDRAQTQYF. The CDR3 DNA reads TGCAGCGTAGAAGGCTCCGACAGGGCCCAGACCCAGTACTTC.

Comments on this clonotype: One junction end does not reproduce the germline sequence, and a read error may be involved. The chain employs TRBV6-2 or TRBV6-3 and TRBJ2-1; 8 bases map to TRBD2. CDR1 is MNHEY and CDR2 is SVGEGT in the germline V gene. The CDR3 length is 15 residues. CDR3 sequence: CASSYTAGGLNVQFF. The CDR3 DNA is TGTGCCAGTAGTTACACGGCGGGAGGCCTCAATGTGCAGTTCTTC.

Remarks on this clonotype: The junction departs from the called germline gene at one end, perhaps through a read error. This chain joins TRBV5-4 and TRBJ2-7; 8 nucleotides align to TRBD1. Germline loops: CDR1 SGHNT, CDR2 YYREEE (reference sequence). The CDR3 covers 16 residues. The DNA for the CDR3 is TGTGCCAGTAGCTTGGCCCCAGGACAGGGCATAAGCAAGCAGTACTTC. Its protein product is CASSLAPGQGISKQYF.

Notes on this clonotype: The conserved phenylalanine or tryptophan normally closing the CDR3 is absent here, so this likely arose from a read error. The DNA is omitted, as the CDR3 cannot be located on it reliably, and the CDR3 follows TCRdb's listing. The V call is TRBV29-1, the J call TRBJ2-2; whether TRBD2, the table's D call, matches the DNA was not checked. CDR1 SQVTM and CDR2 ANQGSEA come from the germline V gene. The CDR3 is 15 amino acids in total, end residues counted. This chain's CDR3 is CSVATSAANTGEPFI.

The chain links TRBV5-1 to TRBJ2-3, with no clear D. V was trimmed by 1 base and J by 5 bases, leaving 11 bases between them. This CDR3 contains 14 residues. The germline V gene has CDR1 SGHRS and CDR2 YFSETQ. This CDR3 is CASSLLNPIDTQYF. CDR3 DNA: TGCGCCAGCAGCTTGCTGAATCCAATAGATACGCAGTATTTT.

A word on this clonotype: The conserved final phenylalanine or tryptophan is absent from the CDR3, which likely points to a read error. This sequence joins TRBV12-3 or TRBV12-4 and TRBJ1-5; D uncertain. This CDR3 is built from 13 residues. CDR3 sequence reads: CASNLTRDQPQHI. In DNA form, the CDR3 reads TGTGCCAGCAATTTAACTAGGGATCAGCCCCAGCATATT.

The chain employs TRBV14 and TRBJ2-7; 7 bases are a match to TRBD1. CDR3 length: 15 amino acids. The V and J ends lost 4 bases and 4 bases, in that order; junction bases with no gene match: 10. Germline-derived CDR1 and CDR2 are SGHDN and FVKESK. CDR3 sequence: CASSPSGQKLYEQYF. The CDR3 DNA follows: TGTGCCAGCAGCCCCTCGGGACAGAAATTATACGAGCAGTACTTC. Together with reference TRBV14 and TRBJ2-7, the CDR3 gives the full variable domain: EAGVTQFPSHSVIEKGQTVTLRCDPISGHDNLYWYRRVMGKEIKFLLHFVKESKQDESGMPNNRFLAERTGGTYSTLKVQPAELEDSGVYFCASSPSGQKLYEQYFGPGTRLTVT.

About this clonotype itself: An end of the junction differs from the germline gene, which may be a read error. The chain couples TRBV11-2 to TRBJ2-5; D remains ambiguous. CDR3 length: 15 residues. The germline CDR1 and CDR2 sequences are SGHAT and FQNNGV. The CDR3, as DNA: TGTGCCATCAGCCCCGTCGGGCTAGTCCCAGAGACCCTATACTTC. It codes for CAISPVGLVPETLYF.

As to this clonotype: The DNA is left out, because the CDR3 cannot be placed on it with certainty; the CDR3 is given as TCRdb lists it. The chain uses TRBV10-3 and TRBJ1-2. Germline CDR1 is ENHRY and CDR2 is SYGVKD. The CDR3 has 15 amino acids, counting both end residues. CDR3 protein: CVISESWRNNYGCTF.

This clonotype was counted once. Compared with germline, one end of the junction differs, possibly owing to a read error. The chain has TRBV11-3 and TRBJ2-1; D is undetermined. Germline CDR1 is SGHNT and CDR2 is YENEEA. There are 14 residues in the CDR3. The CDR3 DNA sequence: TGTGCTAGCAGCTTAGGCGTCTCGAGCAATGGGCAGTTCTTC. It specifies CASSLGVSSNGQFF.

This chain uses TRBV29-1 with TRBJ2-7, with unresolved D. This CDR3 contains 14 residues. Germline values: CDR1 SQVTM, CDR2 ANQGSEA. The CDR3, as DNA: TGCAGGGTCGCCCTTTGGGATAGCTCCTACGAGCAGTACTTC. Translation gives CRVALWDSSYEQYF.

This clonotype was counted many times. This rearrangement joins TRBV6-5 to TRBJ2-2, with TRBD2 matching over 13 bases. CDR3 length equals 15 residues. The V gene's germline CDR1 is MNHEY and CDR2 SVGAGI. The J segment lost 8 bases and the V segment lost 4 bases, leaving 4 bases of the junction unmatched. The CDR3 DNA follows: TGTGCCAGCAGTTCCGCGGGACTAGCGGGAGGGGAGCTGTTTTTT. It encodes CASSSAGLAGGELFF.

Comment on this clonotype: One junction end does not reproduce the germline sequence, and a read error may be involved. The CDR3 sequence is CSSINPGQGNTIYF. In nucleotides, the CDR3 is TGTTCCAGCATCAATCCGGGACAGGGAAACACCATATATTTT. The chain recombines TRBV7-9 with TRBJ1-3; the match to TRBD1 covers 7 bases. Germline assignment: CDR1 SEHNR and CDR2 FQNEAQ (reference sequence). CDR3 length: 14 amino acids.

To note about this clonotype: Mismatch with germline at one junction end may stem from a read error. The V gene is TRBV11-2, the J gene TRBJ2-7; 9 positions agree with TRBD1. Germline V lookup: CDR1 SGHAT, CDR2 FQNNGV. The CDR3 is 15 amino acids. The CDR3 DNA sequence: TGTGCCAGCACATTACGATGGACAGGGGAAAACGAGCGGTACTTC. Translation: CASTLRWTGENERYF.